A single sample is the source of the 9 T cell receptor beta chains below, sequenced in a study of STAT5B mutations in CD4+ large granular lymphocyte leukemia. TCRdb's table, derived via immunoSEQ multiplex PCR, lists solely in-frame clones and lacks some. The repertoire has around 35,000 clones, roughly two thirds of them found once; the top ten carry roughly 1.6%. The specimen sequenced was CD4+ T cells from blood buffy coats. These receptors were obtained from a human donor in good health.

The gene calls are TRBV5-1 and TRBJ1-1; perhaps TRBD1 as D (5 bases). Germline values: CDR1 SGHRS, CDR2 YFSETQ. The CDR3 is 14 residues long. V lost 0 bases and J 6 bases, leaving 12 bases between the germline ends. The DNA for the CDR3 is TGCGCCAGCAGCTTGGGGGGACTGACCCCTGAAGCTTTCTTT. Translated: CASSLGGLTPEAFF.

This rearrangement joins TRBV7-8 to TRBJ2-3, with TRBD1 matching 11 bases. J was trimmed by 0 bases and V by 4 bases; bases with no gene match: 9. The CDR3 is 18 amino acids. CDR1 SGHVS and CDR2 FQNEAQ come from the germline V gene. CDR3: CASSYGQGAWQSTDTQYF. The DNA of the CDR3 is TGTGCCAGCAGCTACGGACAGGGGGCCTGGCAAAGCACAGATACGCAGTATTTT. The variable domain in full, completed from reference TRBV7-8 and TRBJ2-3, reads GAGVSQSPRYKVAKRGQDVALRCDPISGHVSLFWYQQALGQGPEFLTYFQNEAQLDKSGLPSDRFFAERPEGSVSTLKIQRTQQEDSAVYLCASSYGQGAWQSTDTQYFGPGTRLTVL.

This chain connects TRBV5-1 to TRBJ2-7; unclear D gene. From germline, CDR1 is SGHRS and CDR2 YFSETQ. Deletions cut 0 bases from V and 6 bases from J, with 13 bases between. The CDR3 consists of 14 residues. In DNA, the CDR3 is TGCGCCAGCAGCTTGGGTCAGTCGGTCGGCGAGCAGTACTTC. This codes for CASSLGQSVGEQYF.

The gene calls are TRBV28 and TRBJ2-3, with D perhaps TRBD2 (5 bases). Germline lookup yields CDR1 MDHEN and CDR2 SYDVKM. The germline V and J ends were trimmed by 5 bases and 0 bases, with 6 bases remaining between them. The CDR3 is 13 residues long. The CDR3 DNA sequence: TGTGCCAGCAGTCCGGGGAGCACAGATACGCAGTATTTT. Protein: CASSPGSTDTQYF.

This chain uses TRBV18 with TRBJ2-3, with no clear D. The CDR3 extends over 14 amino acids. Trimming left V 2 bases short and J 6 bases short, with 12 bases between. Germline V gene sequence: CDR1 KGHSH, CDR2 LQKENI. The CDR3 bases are TGTGCCAGCTCACCAACAAACATCGGGGATACGCAGTATTTT. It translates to CASSPTNIGDTQYF. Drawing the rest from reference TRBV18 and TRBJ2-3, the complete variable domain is NAGVMQNPRHLVRRRGQEARLRCSPMKGHSHVYWYRQLPEEGLKFMVYLQKENIIDESGMPKERFSAEFPKEGPSILRIQQVVRGDSAAYFCASSPTNIGDTQYFGPGTRLTVL.

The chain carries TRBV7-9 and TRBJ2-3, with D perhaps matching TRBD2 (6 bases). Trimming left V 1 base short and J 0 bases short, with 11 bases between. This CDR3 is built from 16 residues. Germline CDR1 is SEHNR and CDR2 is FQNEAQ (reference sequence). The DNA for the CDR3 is TGTGCCAGCAGCTTAGATCGCGGGGCTAGCACAGATACGCAGTATTTT. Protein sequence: CASSLDRGASTDTQYF.

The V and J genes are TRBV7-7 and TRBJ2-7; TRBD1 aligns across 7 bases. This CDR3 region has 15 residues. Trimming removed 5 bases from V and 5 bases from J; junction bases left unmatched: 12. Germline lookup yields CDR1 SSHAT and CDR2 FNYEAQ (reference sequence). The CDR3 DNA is TGTGCCAGCAGCCCTTACAGGGGTAATAGCGACGAGCAGTACTTC. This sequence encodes CASSPYRGNSDEQYF.

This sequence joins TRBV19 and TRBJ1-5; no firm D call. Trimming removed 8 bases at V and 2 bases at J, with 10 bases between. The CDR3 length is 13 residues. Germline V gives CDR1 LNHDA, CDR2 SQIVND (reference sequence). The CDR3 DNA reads TGTGCCAGTGGTCAGGAGGGCAATCAGCCCCAGCATTTT. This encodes CASGQEGNQPQHF.

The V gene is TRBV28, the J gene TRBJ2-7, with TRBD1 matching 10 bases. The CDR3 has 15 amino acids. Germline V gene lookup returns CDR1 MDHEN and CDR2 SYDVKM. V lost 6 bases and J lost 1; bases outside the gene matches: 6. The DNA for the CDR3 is TGTGCCAGCAGCTCTGGACAGGGGGGTTCCTACGAGCAGTACTTC. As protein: CASSSGQGGSYEQYF. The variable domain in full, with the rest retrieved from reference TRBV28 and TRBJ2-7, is DVKVTQSSRYLVKRTGEKVFLECVQDMDHENMFWYRQDPGLGLRLIYFSYDVKMKEKGDIPEGYSVSREKKERFSLILESASTNQTSMYLCASSSGQGGSYEQYFGPGTRLTVT.